The sample holds a few counts of the clone carrying this TCR beta chain. Its antigen is unidentified. This table comes from immunoSEQ multiplex PCR, and its TCRdb copy is limited to in-frame clones, with some not included. The sample holds tens of thousands of clones; around 86% are singletons and the top ten take approximately 7.9%. The data derive from a study of glioma-infiltrating T cells after dendritic cell vaccination. Study findings and constraints: Estimated pretreatment TIL content predicted outcome after dendritic cell vaccination.

The length of the CDR3 is 13 residues. The V end lost 7 bases, the J end lost 5 bases, and 14 bases lay between the germline ends. Germline V gene sequence: CDR1 SNHLY, CDR2 FYNNEI. Fresh-frozen tumor tissue and more than two years of survival data were available for all. The sequenced sample was blood, obtained before dendritic cell vaccination. The genes are TRBV2 and TRBJ1-2, with D unresolved. This sequence was found in a human donor with glioblastoma. The CDR3 loop is CASKTASSYGYTF. CDR3 bases: TGTGCCAGCAAAACGGCTAGCTCTTATGGCTACACCTTC. The whole variable domain, filled in from reference TRBV2 and TRBJ1-2, reads EPEVTQTPSHQVTQMGQEVILRCVPISNHLYFYWYRQILGQKVEFLVSFYNNEISEKSEIFDDQFSVERPDGSNFTLKIRSTKLEDSAMYFCASKTASSYGYTFGSGTRLTVV.